The 4 T cell receptor beta chains given below trace back to one sample, sequenced in a study of cytomegalovirus exposure and HLA in healthy donors. Primers for the PCR totalled 60 Vbeta and 13 Jbeta. Repertoires were generated with immunoSEQ multiplex PCR, while TCRdb's copy carries only in-frame clones and drops some. The sample yields some 200,000 clones, approximately 80% seen once. The specimen sequenced was PBMCs. The source of these receptors is a boy between 2 and 15 years old in good health and CMV-seronegative.

The DNA for the CDR3 is TGTGCCTGGATCCGAGGCGATACGCAGTATTTT. As protein: CAWIRGDTQYF. This chain uses TRBV30 with TRBJ2-3; unclear D gene. V shed 4 bases and J shed 6 bases, with 8 bases lying between them. This CDR3 comprises 11 residues. Germline CDR1 and CDR2: GTSNPN and SVGIG (reference sequence).

J is TRBJ1-2 and V is TRBV19; D is unresolved. The CDR3 contains 12 residues. Trimming cost V 4 bases and J 1 base, with 4 bases left between them. Germline CDR1 and CDR2: LNHDA and SQIVND (reference sequence). The CDR3: CASSTINYGYTF. The CDR3 coding sequence is TGTGCCAGTAGTACCATTAACTATGGCTACACCTTC.

The chain has TRBV19 and TRBJ2-5; 12 nucleotides align to TRBD2. The V gene end was trimmed by 5 bases and the J gene end by 1 base; junction bases not matched to a gene: 5. In germline, CDR1 is LNHDA, CDR2 SQIVND (reference sequence). The CDR3 loop spans 16 amino acids. The CDR3 DNA follows: TGTGCCAGTAGTCCCTGGACTAGCGGGGCCCAAGAGACCCAGTACTTC. This codes for CASSPWTSGAQETQYF.

The rearrangement joins TRBV6-6 to TRBJ2-5, with 8 nucleotides matching TRBD2. The length of the CDR3 is 15 residues. V shed 0 bases, J shed 2 bases, and the junction held 2 bases outside the gene matches. CDR1 is MNHNY and CDR2 is SVGAGI in the germline V gene (reference sequence). The CDR3 DNA sequence: TGTGCCAGCAGTTACTCGCCTAGCGGGCAAGAGACCCAGTACTTC. Its translation: CASSYSPSGQETQYF.